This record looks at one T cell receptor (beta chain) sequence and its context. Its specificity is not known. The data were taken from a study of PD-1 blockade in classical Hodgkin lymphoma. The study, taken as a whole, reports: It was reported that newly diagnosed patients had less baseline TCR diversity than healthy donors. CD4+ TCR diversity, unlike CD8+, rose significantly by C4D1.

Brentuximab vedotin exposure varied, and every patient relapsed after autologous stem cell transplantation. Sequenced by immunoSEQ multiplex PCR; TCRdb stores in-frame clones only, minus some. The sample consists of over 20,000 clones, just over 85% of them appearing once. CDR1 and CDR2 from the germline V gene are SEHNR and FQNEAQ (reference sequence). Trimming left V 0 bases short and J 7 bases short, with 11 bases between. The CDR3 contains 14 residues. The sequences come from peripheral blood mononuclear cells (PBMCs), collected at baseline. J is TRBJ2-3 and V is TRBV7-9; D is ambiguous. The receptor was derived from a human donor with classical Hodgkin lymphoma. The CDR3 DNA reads TGTGCCAGCAGCTTAGCTGGGATAAAACATACGCAGTATTTT. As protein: CASSLAGIKHTQYF.